Listed below are T cell receptor beta chains from one sample, sequenced in a study of blood T cell repertoires in COVID-19. Repertoires were generated with immunoSEQ multiplex PCR, while TCRdb's copy carries only in-frame clones and drops some. The sample holds under 85,000 clones, 65% to 85% seen once. What was sequenced was peripheral blood. The receptors come from a man aged 55 to 70 with active or convalescent COVID-19. Each CDR3 is given with its conserved first and last residue. A D gene is named only where the DNA matches it firmly. A clone size is listed for some rows: how often the clone was seen (once, few, many), or a class if it is expanded.

D: TRBD1
size: .
V: TRBV30
J: TRBJ2-7
CDR3: CAWSVLNRGREQYF
DNA: TGTGCCTGGAGTGTACTGAACAGGGGGCGCGAGCAGTACTTC

D: TRBD2
size: few
V: TRBV6-6
J: TRBJ2-2
CDR3: CASSRDSGGPNTGELFF
DNA: TGTGCCAGCAGTCGAGATAGCGGGGGGCCGAACACCGGGGAGCTGTTTTTT

D: .
size: .
V: TRBV29-1
J: TRBJ1-3
CDR3: CSVSRVSPGNTIYF
DNA: TGCAGCGTTTCCAGGGTGAGCCCCGGAAACACCATATATTTT

D: .
size: .
V: TRBV12-3/TRBV12-4
J: TRBJ2-7
CDR3: CASRRYGVEQYF
DNA: TGTGCCAGCAGGAGGTACGGGGTCGAGCAGTACTTC

D: TRBD2
size: .
V: TRBV11-2
J: TRBJ2-1
CDR3: CASSSGPGLAPYNEQFF
DNA: TGTGCCAGCAGCTCGGGGCCGGGACTAGCGCCGTACAATGAGCAGTTCTTC

D: TRBD1
size: once
V: TRBV29-1
J: TRBJ2-7
CDR3: CSGLQGYEQYF
DNA: TGCAGCGGCTTACAGGGGTACGAGCAGTACTTC

D: TRBD1
size: .
V: TRBV15
J: TRBJ2-7
CDR3: CATSRGQGSSYEQYF
DNA: TGTGCCACCAGCAGAGGACAGGGAAGCTCCTACGAGCAGTACTTC

D: .
size: .
V: TRBV3-1/TRBV3-2
J: TRBJ1-2
CDR3: CASQQANYGYTF
DNA: TGTGCCAGCCAACAGGCTAACTATGGCTACACCTTC

D: TRBD1
size: .
V: TRBV18
J: TRBJ1-2
CDR3: CASSPGTGNIYGYTF
DNA: TGTGCCAGCTCACCAGGGACAGGGAACATCTATGGCTACACCTTC

D: TRBD1
size: .
V: TRBV2
J: TRBJ2-7
CDR3: CASRGQGIYEQYF
DNA: TGTGCCAGCCGGGGACAGGGGATCTACGAGCAGTACTTC

D: TRBD1
size: .
V: TRBV5-4
J: TRBJ1-3
CDR3: CASSSGTGSGNTIYF
DNA: TGTGCCAGCAGCTCGGGGACAGGGTCTGGAAACACCATATATTTT

D: TRBD1
size: .
V: TRBV7-6
J: TRBJ1-2
CDR3: CASGVQGGSIYTF
DNA: TGTGCCAGCGGAGTACAGGGGGGATCAATCTACACCTTC

D: TRBD1
size: .
V: TRBV7-2
J: TRBJ1-1
CDR3: CASSPQGQDTEAFF
DNA: TGTGCCAGCAGCCCACAGGGGCAGGACACTGAAGCTTTCTTT

D: .
size: .
V: TRBV5-5
J: TRBJ2-2
CDR3: CASSFSLGAPNTGELFF
DNA: TGTGCCAGCAGCTTTTCGTTGGGGGCCCCGAACACCGGGGAGCTGTTTTTT

D: .
size: .
V: TRBV30
J: TRBJ1-4
CDR3: CAWSTPRGEKLFF
DNA: TGTGCCTGGAGTACGCCGAGGGGGGAAAAACTGTTTTTT

D: .
size: .
V: TRBV6-1
J: TRBJ2-7
CDR3: CASSEERGAFEQYF
DNA: TGTGCCAGCAGTGAAGAAAGGGGCGCGTTCGAGCAGTACTTC

D: .
size: many
V: TRBV6-1
J: TRBJ1-5
CDR3: CASSEITSQPQHF
DNA: TGTGCCAGCAGTGAAATAACGAGTCAGCCCCAGCATTTT

D: .
size: .
V: TRBV3-1/TRBV3-2
J: TRBJ1-2
CDR3: CASSQISDGGGNGYTF
DNA: TGTGCCAGCAGCCAGATTTCGGACGGAGGCGGGAACGGCTACACCTTC

D: TRBD1
size: .
V: TRBV30
J: TRBJ1-2
CDR3: CAWSPGDRVGYTF
DNA: TGTGCCTGGAGCCCAGGGGACAGGGTTGGCTACACCTTC

D: TRBD1
size: .
V: TRBV19
J: TRBJ2-7
CDR3: CASSPGTGRSYEQYF
DNA: TGTGCCAGTAGTCCCGGGACAGGGAGGTCCTACGAGCAGTACTTC

D: TRBD1
size: .
V: TRBV19
J: TRBJ1-1
CDR3: CASSGDRVGMNTEAFF
DNA: TGTGCCAGTAGTGGCGACAGGGTGGGGATGAACACTGAAGCTTTCTTT

D: TRBD1
size: once
V: TRBV5-4
J: TRBJ1-2
CDR3: CASSLQGARNYGYTF
DNA: TGTGCCAGCAGCCTACAGGGGGCGAGGAACTATGGCTACACCTTC

D: TRBD1
size: .
V: TRBV9
J: TRBJ1-1
CDR3: CASSVVGRGQENTEAFF
DNA: TGTGCCAGCAGCGTAGTGGGTCGGGGACAGGAAAACACTGAAGCTTTCTTT

D: .
size: .
V: TRBV10-3
J: TRBJ2-2
CDR3: CATRPGLENTGELFF
DNA: TGTGCCACTAGACCGGGACTGGAGAACACCGGGGAGCTGTTTTTT

D: TRBD1
size: .
V: TRBV5-1
J: TRBJ2-7
CDR3: CASSLDGTGSREQYF
DNA: TGCGCCAGCAGCTTGGATGGGACAGGGTCTAGGGAGCAGTACTTC

D: .
size: .
V: TRBV7-2
J: TRBJ1-6
CDR3: CASSLAVGGSSSPLHF
DNA: TGTGCCAGCAGCTTAGCCGTAGGCGGGAGCAGTTCACCCCTCCACTTT

D: TRBD2
size: .
V: TRBV7-2
J: TRBJ2-3
CDR3: CASSLDPSGTTQYF
DNA: TGTGCCAGCAGCTTGGACCCTAGCGGGACTACGCAGTATTTT

D: TRBD1
size: .
V: TRBV30
J: TRBJ2-3
CDR3: CAWNLGQPTDTQYF
DNA: TGTGCCTGGAACTTGGGACAGCCCACAGATACGCAGTATTTT

D: .
size: .
V: TRBV24-1
J: TRBJ2-7
CDR3: CATSDTGTPYEQYF
DNA: TGTGCCACCAGTGATACCGGGACTCCTTACGAGCAGTACTTC

D: TRBD2
size: .
V: TRBV4-1
J: TRBJ2-3
CDR3: CASSQDGLAGVYPSTDTQYF
DNA: TGCGCCAGCAGCCAAGATGGGCTAGCGGGGGTCTATCCTAGCACAGATACGCAGTATTTT

D: .
size: .
V: TRBV2
J: TRBJ1-4
CDR3: CASRKQGTNEKLFF
DNA: TGTGCCAGCAGGAAGCAGGGGACTAATGAAAAACTGTTTTTT

D: .
size: .
V: TRBV28
J: TRBJ1-6
CDR3: CASSLSSRSPLHF
DNA: TGTGCCAGCAGTTTATCCTCGAGGTCACCCCTCCACTTT

D: TRBD1
size: .
V: TRBV19
J: TRBJ1-6
CDR3: CASSMPPGQGASPLHF
DNA: TGTGCCAGTAGTATGCCCCCGGGACAGGGGGCATCACCCCTCCACTTT

D: TRBD1
size: .
V: TRBV10-3
J: TRBJ1-2
CDR3: CATQGVLDYGYTF
DNA: TGCGCAACGCAGGGGGTATTGGACTATGGCTACACCTTC

D: TRBD1
size: .
V: TRBV6-5
J: TRBJ2-2
CDR3: CASRRQGLTGELFF
DNA: TGTGCCAGCAGGCGACAGGGTTTAACCGGGGAGCTGTTTTTT

D: TRBD1
size: .
V: TRBV12-3/TRBV12-4
J: TRBJ1-5
CDR3: CASSQGAYQPQHF
DNA: TGTGCCAGCAGTCAGGGGGCATACCAGCCCCAGCATTTT

D: .
size: .
V: TRBV28
J: TRBJ1-6
CDR3: CASSLGQVYNSPLHF
DNA: TGTGCCAGCAGTTTGGGGCAGGTCTATAATTCACCCCTCCACTTT

D: .
size: once
V: TRBV5-8
J: TRBJ2-7
CDR3: CASILGQGLAYEQYF
DNA: TGTGCCAGCATCCTGGGACAGGGACTAGCCTACGAGCAGTACTTC

D: TRBD1
size: .
V: TRBV9
J: TRBJ1-5
CDR3: CASSPLGTGCASASQPQHF
DNA: TGTGCCAGCAGCCCTCTGGGGACAGGCTGCGCCAGCGCTTCTCAGCCCCAGCATTTT

D: .
size: .
V: TRBV5-1
J: TRBJ2-1
CDR3: CASSKDSYNEQFF
DNA: TGCGCCAGCAGCAAGGACAGTTACAATGAGCAGTTCTTC

D: TRBD1
size: .
V: TRBV19
J: TRBJ1-6
CDR3: CASSTYTGGNSPLHF
DNA: TGTGCCAGTAGTACCTACACAGGGGGCAATTCACCCCTCCACTTT

D: .
size: few
V: TRBV19
J: TRBJ1-3
CDR3: CASSTQTGQFGNTIYF
DNA: TGTGCCAGTAGTACCCAAACCGGACAGTTCGGAAACACCATATATTTT

D: TRBD1
size: few
V: TRBV6-5
J: TRBJ1-2
CDR3: CASREGQGDYGYTF
DNA: TGTGCCAGCAGAGAGGGACAGGGGGACTATGGCTACACCTTC

D: TRBD1
size: .
V: TRBV11-2
J: TRBJ1-1
CDR3: CASSFGTGGWVTEAFF
DNA: TGTGCCAGCAGCTTTGGGACAGGGGGGTGGGTCACTGAAGCTTTCTTT

D: .
size: .
V: TRBV30
J: TRBJ2-4
CDR3: CAWKERGTKNIQYF
DNA: TGTGCCTGGAAGGAGAGAGGGACAAAAAACATTCAGTACTTC

D: .
size: .
V: TRBV4-3
J: TRBJ2-5
CDR3: CASSQDEQGWETQYF
DNA: TGCGCCAGCAGCCAAGATGAGCAGGGCTGGGAGACCCAGTACTTC

D: .
size: .
V: TRBV2
J: TRBJ2-7
CDR3: CASSPNSDSSSYEQYF
DNA: TGTGCCAGCAGCCCGAACAGTGACAGTAGCTCCTACGAGCAGTACTTC

D: .
size: .
V: TRBV24-1
J: TRBJ2-1
CDR3: CATSGFFSNEQFF
DNA: TGTGCCACCAGTGGGTTCTTTAGCAATGAGCAGTTCTTC

D: .
size: few
V: TRBV7-8
J: TRBJ2-7
CDR3: CASSLGFMGADYEQYF
DNA: TGTGCCAGCAGCTTAGGGTTTATGGGGGCCGACTACGAGCAGTACTTC

D: .
size: .
V: TRBV4-2
J: TRBJ2-5
CDR3: CASSQGAGPQETQYF
DNA: TGTGCCAGCAGCCAAGGCGCGGGGCCCCAAGAGACCCAGTACTTC

D: .
size: .
V: TRBV3-1/TRBV3-2
J: TRBJ2-5
CDR3: CASSQGRASAQYF
DNA: TGTGCCAGCAGCCAAGGAAGAGCGTCGGCCCAGTACTTC

D: TRBD1
size: .
V: TRBV28
J: TRBJ2-3
CDR3: CASSLIGTDSTDTQYF
DNA: TGTGCCAGCAGTTTGATCGGGACAGACAGCACAGATACGCAGTATTTT

D: .
size: .
V: TRBV19
J: TRBJ1-6
CDR3: CASSMGFNSPLHF
DNA: TGTGCCAGTAGTATGGGCTTTAATTCACCCCTCCACTTT

D: TRBD2
size: .
V: TRBV15
J: TRBJ2-5
CDR3: CATNLGLADQETQYF
DNA: TGTGCCACCAACCTGGGACTAGCGGACCAAGAGACCCAGTACTTC

D: TRBD1
size: .
V: TRBV30
J: TRBJ1-2
CDR3: CAWSTTGINYGYTF
DNA: TGTGCCTGGAGTACGACAGGGATCAACTATGGCTACACCTTC

D: .
size: .
V: TRBV11-2
J: TRBJ1-5
CDR3: CASSLDHSNQPQHF
DNA: TGTGCCAGCAGCTTAGACCATAGCAATCAGCCCCAGCATTTT

D: TRBD2
size: .
V: TRBV7-3
J: TRBJ2-2
CDR3: CASSLMAGGPRELFF
DNA: TGTGCCAGCAGCTTAATGGCGGGGGGGCCCCGGGAGCTGTTTTTT